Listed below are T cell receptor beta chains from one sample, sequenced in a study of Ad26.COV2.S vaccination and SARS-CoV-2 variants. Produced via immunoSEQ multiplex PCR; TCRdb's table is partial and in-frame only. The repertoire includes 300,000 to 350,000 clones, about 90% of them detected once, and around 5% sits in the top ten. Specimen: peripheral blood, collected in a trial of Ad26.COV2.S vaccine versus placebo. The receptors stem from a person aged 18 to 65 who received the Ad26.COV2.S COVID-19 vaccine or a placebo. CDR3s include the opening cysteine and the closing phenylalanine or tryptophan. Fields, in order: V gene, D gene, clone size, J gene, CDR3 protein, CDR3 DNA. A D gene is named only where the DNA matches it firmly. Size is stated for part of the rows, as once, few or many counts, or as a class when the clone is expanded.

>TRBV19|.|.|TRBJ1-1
CASSTTGRLPVEAFF
TGTGCCAGTAGTACGACGGGCAGACTGCCAGTTGAAGCTTTCTTT
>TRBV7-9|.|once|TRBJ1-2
CASSPWTESYGYTF
TGTGCCAGCAGCCCGTGGACAGAAAGTTATGGCTACACCTTC
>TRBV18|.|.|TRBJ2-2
CASSPTGNTGELFF
TGTGCCAGCTCACCTACAGGGAACACCGGGGAGCTGTTTTTT
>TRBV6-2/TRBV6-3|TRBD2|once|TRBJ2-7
CASNPGLAGDPYEQYF
TGTGCCAGCAACCCGGGGCTAGCGGGGGACCCCTACGAGCAGTACTTC
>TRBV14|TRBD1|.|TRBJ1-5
CASSQGPGQVRVDQPQHF
TGTGCCAGCAGCCAGGGCCCGGGACAGGTTCGGGTTGATCAGCCCCAGCATTTT
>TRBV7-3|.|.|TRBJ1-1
CASSLGTNTEAFF
TGTGCCAGCAGCTTAGGGACGAACACTGAAGCTTTCTTT
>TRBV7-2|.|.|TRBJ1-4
CASSIRGPPEKLFF
TGTGCCAGCAGCATCCGGGGCCCCCCAGAAAAACTGTTTTTT
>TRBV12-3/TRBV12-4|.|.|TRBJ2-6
CASSPSGANVLTF
TGTGCCAGCAGTCCCTCCGGTGCCAACGTCCTGACTTTC
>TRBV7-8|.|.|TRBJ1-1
CASSLWGAEAFF
TGTGCCAGCAGCTTATGGGGCGCTGAAGCTTTCTTT
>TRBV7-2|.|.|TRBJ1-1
CASSLAFPNTEAFF
TGTGCCAGCAGCTTAGCCTTTCCGAACACTGAAGCTTTCTTT
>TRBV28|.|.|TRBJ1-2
CASSNPLPAQYGYTF
TGTGCCAGCAGCAACCCCCTCCCAGCCCAATATGGCTACACCTTC
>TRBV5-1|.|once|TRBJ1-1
CASSPGPMNTEAFF
TGCGCCAGCAGCCCCGGCCCAATGAACACTGAAGCTTTCTTT
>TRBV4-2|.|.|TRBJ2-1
CASSQVERYNEQFF
TGTGCCAGCAGCCAAGTCGAACGGTACAATGAGCAGTTCTTC
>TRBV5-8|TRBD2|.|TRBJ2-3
CASSLWTSGASTDTQYF
TGTGCCAGCAGCTTGTGGACTAGCGGGGCAAGCACAGATACGCAGTATTTT
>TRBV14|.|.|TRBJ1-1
CASSQILGEAFF
TGTGCCAGCAGCCAAATCCTGGGTGAAGCTTTCTTT
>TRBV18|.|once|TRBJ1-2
CASSPWAGAGGYTF
TGTGCCAGCTCACCATGGGCAGGGGCTGGTGGCTACACCTTC
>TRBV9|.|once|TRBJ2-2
CASSVQGGGNTGELFF
TGTGCCAGCAGCGTACAAGGGGGTGGGAACACCGGGGAGCTGTTTTTT
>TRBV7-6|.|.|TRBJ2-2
CASSPQVYTGELFF
TGTGCCAGCAGTCCTCAGGTGTACACCGGGGAGCTGTTTTTT
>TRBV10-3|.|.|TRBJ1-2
CAISESPGEPGDYGYTF
TGTGCCATCAGTGAGTCGCCCGGAGAGCCGGGAGACTATGGCTACACCTTC
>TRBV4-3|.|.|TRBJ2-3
CASSQERVDTQYF
TGCGCCAGCAGCCAAGAGCGGGTAGATACGCAGTATTTT
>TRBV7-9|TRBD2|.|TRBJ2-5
CASDPGIAGAAETQYF
TGTGCCAGTGACCCCGGGATAGCGGGGGCTGCTGAGACCCAGTACTTC
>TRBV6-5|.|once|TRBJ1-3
CASSYSSRGGGNTIYF
TGTGCCAGCAGTTACTCGAGCAGGGGCGGTGGAAACACCATATATTTT
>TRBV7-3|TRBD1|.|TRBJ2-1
CASSLNLQGSEQFF
TGTGCCAGCAGCTTAAATCTACAGGGGTCCGAGCAGTTCTTC
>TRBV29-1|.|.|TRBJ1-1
CSVEVTGRPNTEAFF
TGCAGCGTTGAAGTGACCGGACGGCCGAACACTGAAGCTTTCTTT
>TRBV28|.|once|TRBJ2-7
CASNPGGGISYEQYF
TGTGCCAGCAACCCAGGAGGGGGCATCTCCTACGAGCAGTACTTC
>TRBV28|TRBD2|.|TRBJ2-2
CASTGRAFGELFF
TGTGCCAGCACCGGGAGGGCTTTTGGGGAGCTGTTTTTT
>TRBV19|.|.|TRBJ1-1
CASSIAAGRTEAFF
TGTGCCAGTAGTATAGCGGCAGGGAGGACTGAAGCTTTCTTT
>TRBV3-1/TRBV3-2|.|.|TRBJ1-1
CASSQAGARAEAFF
TGTGCCAGCAGCCAAGCTGGAGCTAGGGCTGAAGCTTTCTTT
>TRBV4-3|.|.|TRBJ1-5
CASSQLQGSQPQHF
TGCGCCAGCAGCCAGCTACAGGGTAGTCAGCCCCAGCATTTT
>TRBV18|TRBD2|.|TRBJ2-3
CASSPLRTSGTTDTQYF
TGTGCCAGCTCACCACTCCGGACTAGCGGGACCACAGATACGCAGTATTTT
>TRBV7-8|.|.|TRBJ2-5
CASSPYQETQYF
TGTGCCAGCAGCCCATACCAAGAGACCCAGTACTTC
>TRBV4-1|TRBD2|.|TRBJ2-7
CASSQESTSGGHEQYF
TGCGCCAGCAGCCAAGAAAGTACTAGCGGGGGTCACGAGCAGTACTTC
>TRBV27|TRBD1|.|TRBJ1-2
CASSLTGNGYTF
TGTGCCAGCAGTTTGACAGGGAATGGCTACACCTTC
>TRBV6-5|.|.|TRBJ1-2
CASSSRPNYGYTF
TGTGCCAGCAGCTCCCGTCCTAACTATGGCTACACCTTC
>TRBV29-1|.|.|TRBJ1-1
CSVEAGLPEAFF
TGCAGCGTTGAGGCAGGGCTCCCTGAAGCTTTCTTT
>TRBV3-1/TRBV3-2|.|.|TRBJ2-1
CASSQMTGTYNEQFF
TGTGCCAGCAGCCAAATGACCGGGACCTACAATGAGCAGTTCTTC
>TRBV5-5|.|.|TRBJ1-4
CASSFTARLNEKLFF
TGTGCCAGCAGCTTCACAGCAAGATTGAATGAAAAACTGTTTTTT
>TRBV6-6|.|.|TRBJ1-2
CASRRLGGDGYTF
TGTGCCAGCAGACGACTGGGGGGTGATGGCTACACCTTC
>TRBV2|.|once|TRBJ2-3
CAGGRSDTQYF
TGTGCCGGGGGACGTTCAGATACGCAGTATTTT
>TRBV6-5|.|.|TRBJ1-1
CASKADPNTEAFF
TGTGCCAGCAAGGCAGACCCGAACACTGAAGCTTTCTTT
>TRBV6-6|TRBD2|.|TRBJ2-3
CASRDSGRSTDTQYF
TGTGCCAGCAGGGATAGCGGGAGATCGACAGATACGCAGTATTTT
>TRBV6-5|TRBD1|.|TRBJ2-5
CASSYGGTGETQYF
TGTGCCAGCAGTTACGGAGGGACAGGAGAGACCCAGTACTTC